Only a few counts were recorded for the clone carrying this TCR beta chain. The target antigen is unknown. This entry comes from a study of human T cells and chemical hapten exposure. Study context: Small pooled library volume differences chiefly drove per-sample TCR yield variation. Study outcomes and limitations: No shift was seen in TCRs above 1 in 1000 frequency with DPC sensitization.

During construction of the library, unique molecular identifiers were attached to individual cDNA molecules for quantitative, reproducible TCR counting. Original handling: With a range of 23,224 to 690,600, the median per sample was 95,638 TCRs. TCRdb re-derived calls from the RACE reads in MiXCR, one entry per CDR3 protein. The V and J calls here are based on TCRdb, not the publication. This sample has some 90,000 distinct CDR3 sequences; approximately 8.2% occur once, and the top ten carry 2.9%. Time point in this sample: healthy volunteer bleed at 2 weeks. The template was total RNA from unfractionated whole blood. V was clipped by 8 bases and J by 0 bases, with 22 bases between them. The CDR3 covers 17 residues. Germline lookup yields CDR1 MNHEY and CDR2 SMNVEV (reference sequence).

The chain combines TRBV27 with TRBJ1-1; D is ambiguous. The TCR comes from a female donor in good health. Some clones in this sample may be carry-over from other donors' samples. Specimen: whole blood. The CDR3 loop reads CASAFGETDSLNTEAFF. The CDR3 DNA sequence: TGTGCCAGCGCGTTTGGGGAAACAGACTCACTGAACACTGAAGCTTTCTTT.